This T cell receptor beta chain was obtained from a study of shared clonotypes between healthy human individuals. Points from the study as a whole: Clonotypes shared by all four donors outscored non-shared clonotypes in generation probability.

This clone occurred once. Its antigen is not known. Assay used: immunoSEQ multiplex PCR; TCRdb lists only in-frame clones, some missing. Among under 1 million clones, 96% were seen once, and the ten largest hold roughly 0.23%. It was CD45RO-negative cells, positively selected for CCR7, that made up naive CD8 cells, with terminally differentiated effector memory CD45RA+ cells excluded. The sample consisted of naive CD8+ T cells sorted from blood. The clonotype was recovered from a man aged 30 to 39 in good health.

The DNA for the CDR3 is TGTGCCAGCAGATCGAGCCCCCCCGGGGAGCTGTTTTTT. Translated: CASRSSPPGELFF. The chain has TRBV11-2 and TRBJ2-2; D gene unclear. Per the germline V gene, CDR1 is SGHAT and CDR2 is FQNNGV. The CDR3 length is 13 residues. Trimming removed 6 bases from V and 6 bases from J, with 11 bases in between. Supplemented by reference TRBV11-2 and TRBJ2-2, the full variable domain reads EAGVAQSPRYKIIEKRQSVAFWCNPISGHATLYWYQQILGQGPKLLIQFQNNGVVDDSQLPKDRFSAERLKGVDSTLKIQPAKLEDSAVYLCASRSSPPGELFFGEGSRLTVL.